This TCR beta chain derives from a study of patients and donors after allogeneic stem cell transplantation. The ends were cut back, 8 bases at V and 3 bases at J, with 10 bases in the middle. This CDR3 comprises 12 residues. CDR1 is MDHEN and CDR2 is SYDVKM in the germline V gene. In this sample, this clonotype turned up many times. TCRdb re-called the RT-PCR reads through MiXCR, storing one row per CDR3 protein. This sample has 20,000 or so distinct CDR3 sequences, with 4.9% found just once. The receptor was derived from a human donor who was either an allogeneic HSCT recipient or a stem cell or donor lymphocyte infusion donor (not recorded which). It is not recorded whose cells these are; they may come from a transplant donor. The chain employs TRBV28 and TRBJ1-1, with D perhaps TRBD1 (6 bases). The sequencing sample was made of blood, either unsorted or a sorted T cell fraction (not recorded which). The CDR3 is CASGQQYTEAFF. DNA for the CDR3: TGTGCCAGCGGACAGCAGTACACTGAAGCTTTCTTT.